This T cell receptor beta chain originates from a study of cytomegalovirus exposure and HLA in healthy donors. Study conclusions and caveats: The authors listed some 150 TCR beta chains as cytomegalovirus-associated. A later analysis reported that several of the most significant clusters appeared to be linked to common viral pathogens, among them Epstein-Barr virus.

The PCR contained 60 Vbeta and 13 Jbeta primers. TCRdb's copy holds only in-frame clones and misses some; the assay was immunoSEQ multiplex PCR. The sample has about 160,000 clones, roughly 82% seen once; the top ten hold 1.5%. Remarks on this clone: Antigen specificity is unknown.

Germline V CDR1 and CDR2: LNHDA, SQIVND (reference sequence). The CDR3 runs 13 residues. V shed 6 bases and J 3 bases; nucleotides not matched to a gene: 4. The sequenced sample was PBMCs. The chain couples TRBV19 to TRBJ1-2; 7 nucleotides match TRBD1. The receptor comes from a girl under 18 in good health and CMV-seropositive. As DNA, the CDR3 is TGTGCCAGTAGCCGAGACAGGGACTATGGCTACACCTTC. Amino acids: CASSRDRDYGYTF.